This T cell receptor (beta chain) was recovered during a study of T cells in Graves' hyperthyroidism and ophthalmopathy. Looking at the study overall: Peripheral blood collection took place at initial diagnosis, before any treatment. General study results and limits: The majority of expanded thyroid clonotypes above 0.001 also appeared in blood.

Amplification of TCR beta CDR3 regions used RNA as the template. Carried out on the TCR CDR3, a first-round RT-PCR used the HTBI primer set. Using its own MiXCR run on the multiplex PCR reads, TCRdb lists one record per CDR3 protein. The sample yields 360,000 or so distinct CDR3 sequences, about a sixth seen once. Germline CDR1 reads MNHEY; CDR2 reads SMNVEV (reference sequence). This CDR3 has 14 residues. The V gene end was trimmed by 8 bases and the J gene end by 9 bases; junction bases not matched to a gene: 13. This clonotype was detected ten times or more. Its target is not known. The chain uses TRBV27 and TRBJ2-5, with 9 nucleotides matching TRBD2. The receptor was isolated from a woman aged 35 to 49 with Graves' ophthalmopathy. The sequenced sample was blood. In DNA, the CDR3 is TGTGCCAGCCGATTCCAGGCGGGAGGGAGGGCCCAGTACTTC. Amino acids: CASRFQAGGRAQYF.